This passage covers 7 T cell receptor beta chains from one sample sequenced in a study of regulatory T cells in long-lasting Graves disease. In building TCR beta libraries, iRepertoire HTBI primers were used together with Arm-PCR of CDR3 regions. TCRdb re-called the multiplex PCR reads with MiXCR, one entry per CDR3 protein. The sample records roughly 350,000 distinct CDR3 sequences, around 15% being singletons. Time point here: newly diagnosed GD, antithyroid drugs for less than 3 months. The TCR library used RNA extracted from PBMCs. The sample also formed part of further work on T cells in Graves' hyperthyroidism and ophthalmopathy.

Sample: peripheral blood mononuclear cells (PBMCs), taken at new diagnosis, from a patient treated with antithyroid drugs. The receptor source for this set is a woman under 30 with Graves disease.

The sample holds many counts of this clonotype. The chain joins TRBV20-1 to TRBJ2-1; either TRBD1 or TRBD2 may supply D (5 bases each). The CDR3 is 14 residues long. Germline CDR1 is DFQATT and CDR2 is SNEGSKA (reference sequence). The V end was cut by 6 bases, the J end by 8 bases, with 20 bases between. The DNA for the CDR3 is TGCAGTGCACGAAGGCAGTGGCTGGGGGATGAGCAGTTCTTC. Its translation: CSARRQWLGDEQFF.

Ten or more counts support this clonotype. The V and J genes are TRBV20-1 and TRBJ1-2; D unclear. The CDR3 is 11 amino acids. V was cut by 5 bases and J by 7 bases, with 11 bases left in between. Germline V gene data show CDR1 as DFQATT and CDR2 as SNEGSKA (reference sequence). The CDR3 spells CSASDWGGYTF. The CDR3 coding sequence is TGCAGTGCTTCCGATTGGGGTGGCTACACCTTC.

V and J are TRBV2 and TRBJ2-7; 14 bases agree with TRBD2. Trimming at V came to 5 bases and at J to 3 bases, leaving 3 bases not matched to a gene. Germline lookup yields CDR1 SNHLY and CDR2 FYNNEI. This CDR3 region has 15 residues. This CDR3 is CASSLGLAGVYEQYF. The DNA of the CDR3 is TGTGCCAGCAGTTTGGGACTAGCGGGGGTCTACGAGCAGTACTTC. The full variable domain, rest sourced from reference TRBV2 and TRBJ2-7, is EPEVTQTPSHQVTQMGQEVILRCVPISNHLYFYWYRQILGQKVEFLVSFYNNEISEKSEIFDDQFSVERPDGSNFTLKIRSTKLEDSAMYFCASSLGLAGVYEQYFGPGTRLTVT.

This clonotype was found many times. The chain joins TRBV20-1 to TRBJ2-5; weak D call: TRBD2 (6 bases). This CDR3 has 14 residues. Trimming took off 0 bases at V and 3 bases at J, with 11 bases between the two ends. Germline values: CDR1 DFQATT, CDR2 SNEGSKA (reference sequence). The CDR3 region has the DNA TGCAGTGCTAGAGAAGTTGCGGGAAAAGAGACCCAGTACTTC. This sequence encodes CSAREVAGKETQYF.

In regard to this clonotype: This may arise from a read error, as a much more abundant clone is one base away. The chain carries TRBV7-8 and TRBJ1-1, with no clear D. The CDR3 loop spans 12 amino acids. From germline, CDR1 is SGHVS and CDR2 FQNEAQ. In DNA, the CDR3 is TGTACCAGCAGCTTAAACGGGGCTGAAGCTTTCTTT. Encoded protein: CTSSLNGAEAFF.

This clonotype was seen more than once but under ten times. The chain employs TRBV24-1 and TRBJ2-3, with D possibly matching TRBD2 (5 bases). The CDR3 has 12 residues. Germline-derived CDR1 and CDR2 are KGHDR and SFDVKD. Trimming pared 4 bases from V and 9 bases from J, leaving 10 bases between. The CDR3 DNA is TGTGCCACCAGTGACCCCGGACTGACGCAGTATTTT. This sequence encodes CATSDPGLTQYF.

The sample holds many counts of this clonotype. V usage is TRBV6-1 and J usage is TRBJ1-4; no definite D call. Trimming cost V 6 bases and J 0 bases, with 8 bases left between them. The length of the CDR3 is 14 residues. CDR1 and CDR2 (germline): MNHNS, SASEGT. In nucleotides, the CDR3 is TGTGCCAGCAGAGGACGTGCAACTAATGAAAAACTGTTTTTT. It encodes CASRGRATNEKLFF.